This entry concerns a single TCR beta chain. Its antigen is unknown. This sample was included in a study of cytomegalovirus exposure and HLA in healthy donors. Separate from the roughly 610-subject first cohort, the approximately 130-subject validation cohort was the one that the donors belonged to. The CDR3 is made up of 11 amino acids. CDR1 is MNHEY and CDR2 is SMNVEV in the germline V gene (reference sequence). The V and J ends lost 3 bases and 5 bases respectively, with 3 bases between them. Notes on the study in general: Among TCR beta chains, those listed as cytomegalovirus-associated numbered approximately 150.

Clones were read by immunoSEQ multiplex PCR, and TCRdb kept only the in-frame ones, dropping some. The sample holds about 130,000 clones, just under 85% seen once. Sequenced: PBMCs. The J gene is TRBJ2-3, the V gene TRBV27; the D is unclear. The TCR sequence derives from a man younger than 40 in good health and CMV-seropositive. The CDR3 coding sequence is TGTGCCAGCAGTTTCGTAGATACGCAGTATTTT. Translating gives CASSFVDTQYF.